The T cell receptor beta chain under discussion was sequenced for a study of molecular identifiers for immune sequencing clone quantification. This clonotype appeared many times. The authors built bulk TCR libraries by previously described methods with listed TCR primers. Via MiXCR, TCRdb re-called the PCR reads, giving one row per CDR3 protein. The table lists more than 450,000 distinct CDR3 sequences, less than 30% of them singletons. Using 10%, 30% or 50% RNA, naive CD8 libraries were derived from around 20,000 to 1,000,000 sorted cells. Naive CD8 T cells were picked out by sorting for CD8+CD4-CCR7+CD45RA+. This clonotype was sampled from a human donor in good health. Some libraries in this study had Jurkat cell RNA spiked in. Sample: naive CD8+ T cells from blood, with Jurkat cell RNA spiked in. Noted subset: FACS-sorted CD8+CD4-CCR7+CD45RA+ naive T cells.

CDR3: CASSFRYEQYF. DNA of the CDR3: TGCGCCAGCAGCTTTAGGTACGAGCAGTACTTC. The gene calls are TRBV5-1 and TRBJ2-7; no definite D call. The V end lost 2 bases, the J end lost 4 bases, and 4 bases lay between the germline ends. The CDR3 length is 11 residues. The germline CDR1 and CDR2 sequences are SGHRS and YFSETQ.